Sequencing of this T cell receptor beta chain was carried out in a study of shared clonotypes between healthy human individuals. At the level of the study: Per donor, CD8 memory used one plate, CD8 naive used two, CD4 memory used three and CD4 naive used three. Study results and caveats: The donor pool, a small one, limited the genetic and exposure-history diversity represented.

Assay: immunoSEQ multiplex PCR; the TCRdb copy retains only in-frame clones and omits some. Here the sample spans fewer than 3 million clones, 85% to 95% being singletons. The V and J ends lost 4 bases and 5 bases, in that order; junction bases with no gene match: 9. The CDR3 contains 14 residues. Germline V gene sequence: CDR1 SGHRS, CDR2 YFSETQ. Of note for this clone: Its antigen is unknown.

Negatively enriched CD4+ T cells were divided by CD45RA into naive and memory. The chain joins TRBV5-1 to TRBJ2-7; 7 bases match TRBD2. The sequenced sample was naive CD4+ T cells from PBMCs. As to subset: CD45RA+ positively selected. The receptor was isolated from a man between 18 and 35 years old in good health. Some clones in this sample may be carry-over from other donors' samples. In DNA form, the CDR3 reads TGCGCCAGCAGCCCCGCTCGGGGGGAAAACGAGCAGTACTTC. Encoded protein: CASSPARGENEQYF.